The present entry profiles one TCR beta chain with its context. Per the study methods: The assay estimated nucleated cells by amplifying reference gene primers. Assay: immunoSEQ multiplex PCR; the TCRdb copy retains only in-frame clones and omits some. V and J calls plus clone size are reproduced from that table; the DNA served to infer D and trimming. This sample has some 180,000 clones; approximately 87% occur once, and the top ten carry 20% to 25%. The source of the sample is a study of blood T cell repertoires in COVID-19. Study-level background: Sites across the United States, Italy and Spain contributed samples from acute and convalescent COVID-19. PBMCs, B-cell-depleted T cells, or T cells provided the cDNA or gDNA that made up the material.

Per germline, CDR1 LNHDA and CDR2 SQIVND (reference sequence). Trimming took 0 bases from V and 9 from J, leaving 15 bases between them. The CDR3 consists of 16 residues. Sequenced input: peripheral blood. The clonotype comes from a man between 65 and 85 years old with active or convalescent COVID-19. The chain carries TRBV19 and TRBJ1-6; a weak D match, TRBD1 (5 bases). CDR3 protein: CASSIEGLYLGSPLHF. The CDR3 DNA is TGTGCCAGTAGTATAGAGGGACTTTACCTCGGTTCACCCCTCCACTTT.